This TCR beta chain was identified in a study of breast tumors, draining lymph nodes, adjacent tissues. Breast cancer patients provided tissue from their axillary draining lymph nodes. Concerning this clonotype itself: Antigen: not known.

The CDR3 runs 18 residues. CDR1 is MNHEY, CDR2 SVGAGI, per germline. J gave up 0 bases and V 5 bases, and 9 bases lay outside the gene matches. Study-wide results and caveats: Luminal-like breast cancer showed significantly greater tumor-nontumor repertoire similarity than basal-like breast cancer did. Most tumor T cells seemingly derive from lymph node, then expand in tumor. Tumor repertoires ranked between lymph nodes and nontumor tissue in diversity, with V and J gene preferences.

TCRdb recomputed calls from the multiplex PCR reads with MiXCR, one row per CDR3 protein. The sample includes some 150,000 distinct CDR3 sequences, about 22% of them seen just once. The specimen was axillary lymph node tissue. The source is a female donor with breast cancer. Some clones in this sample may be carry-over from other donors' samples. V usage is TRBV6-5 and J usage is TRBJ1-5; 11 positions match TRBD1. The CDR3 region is CASSIRDRGGYSNQPQHF. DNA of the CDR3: TGTGCCAGCAGTATCCGGGACAGGGGGGGTTATAGCAATCAGCCCCAGCATTTT.